A single sample is the source of the 27 T cell receptor beta chains below, sequenced in a study of shared clonotypes between healthy human individuals (dated by TCRdb to 2018 to 2021). Libraries were made using the immunoSEQ multiplex PCR assay. TCRdb retrieved this table from immuneACCESS and kept in-frame rearrangements only. Not all clones are present; in checked studies, unresolved V genes account for under half, and no reason is known for the remainder. This sample comprises more than 2 million clones, approximately 96% of them detected only once. The leading ten clones occupy roughly 0.13% of the sample. The material sequenced was naive CD4+ T cells sorted from blood. According to the study, the label for this sample's cell subset or site signals: CD45RA+ positively selected. All receptors come from a man younger than 35 in good health.

About this clone: Other DNA sequences in this sample translate to the same CDR3. The chain links TRBV9 to TRBJ2-1; 10 bases agree with TRBD2. The CDR3 has 15 amino acids. Germline V CDR1 and CDR2: SGDLS, YYNGEE. V trimming: 4 bases; J trimming: 4 bases; junction bases outside the gene matches: 5. CDR3 sequence: CASSQTSGSYNEQFF. CDR3 in DNA: TGTGCCAGCAGCCAGACTAGCGGGTCTTACAATGAGCAGTTCTTC.

The sample holds one count of this clone. This chain joins TRBV9 and TRBJ2-3; weak D call: TRBD2 (6 bases). CDR3 length equals 14 residues. CDR1 and CDR2 from the germline V gene are SGDLS and YYNGEE. The V gene lost 2 bases and the J gene lost 6 bases, with 13 bases spanning the gap. The DNA of the CDR3 is TGTGCCAGCAGCGTTTTGTCTGCGGGGGATACGCAGTATTTT. This sequence encodes CASSVLSAGDTQYF.

This chain joins TRBV4-1 and TRBJ2-3, with unresolved D. The CDR3 consists of 12 residues. The V end was cut by 11 bases, the J end by 4 bases, with 13 bases between. Germline-derived CDR1 and CDR2 are MGHRA and YSYEKL. Here the CDR3 DNA reads TGCGCCCCAGTAGACTGGTCAGATACGCAGTATTTT. This translates into CAPVDWSDTQYF.

The DNA of the CDR3 is TGTGCCAGCAGCCATCCCCGTGAGACCCAGTACTTC. It is translated as CASSHPRETQYF. This chain links TRBV5-4 with TRBJ2-5; D gene ambiguous. CDR1 SGHNT and CDR2 YYREEE come from the germline V gene (reference sequence). The CDR3 length is 12 residues. Trimming stripped 4 bases from V and 5 bases from J, with 9 bases between.

V gene TRBV6-4 combines with J gene TRBJ2-2, with 8 bases aligning to TRBD2. Germline lookup yields CDR1 MRHNA and CDR2 SNTAGT. The CDR3 is made up of 17 amino acids. V lost 3 bases to trimming and J lost 0 bases; unmatched junction nucleotides: 6. As DNA, the CDR3 is TGTGCCAGCAGTGAGTGGCGCGGGGGGACGAACACCGGGGAGCTGTTTTTT. Its protein is CASSEWRGGTNTGELFF.

The V call is TRBV6-5, the J call TRBJ1-5; D ambiguous. V was trimmed by 8 bases and J by 5 bases, leaving 10 bases between them. The germline CDR1 and CDR2 sequences are MNHEY and SVGAGI. The CDR3 is 12 amino acids. The CDR3 sequence is CASGPSHQPQHF. The CDR3 coding sequence is TGTGCCAGCGGGCCGTCCCATCAGCCCCAGCATTTT.

The J gene is TRBJ2-5, the V gene TRBV6-5, with 7 bases matching TRBD1. The CDR3 spans 15 residues. The germline CDR1 and CDR2 sequences are MNHEY and SVGAGI. V shed 2 bases, J shed 3 bases, and the junction held 6 bases outside the gene matches. The CDR3 protein is CASSYATGRKETQYF. The CDR3 nucleotides are TGTGCCAGCAGTTACGCGACAGGGAGAAAAGAGACCCAGTACTTC.

This chain uses TRBV27 with TRBJ2-1; 9 bases align to TRBD1. Trimming took 4 bases from V and 4 from J; bases not matched to a gene: 5. This CDR3 spans 15 amino acids. From germline, CDR1 is MNHEY and CDR2 SMNVEV (reference sequence). The CDR3 region is CASSWGQGGYNEQFF. Written as DNA, the CDR3 is TGTGCCAGCAGTTGGGGACAGGGAGGGTACAATGAGCAGTTCTTC.

This clone was counted between two and nine times. A read error is likely, as this CDR3 ends without the conserved phenylalanine or tryptophan. Because the CDR3's place on the DNA is in doubt, the DNA is left out and the CDR3 is given as listed by TCRdb. V and J are TRBV19 and TRBJ1-2; the DNA was not compared with TRBD1, the D call given in the table. CDR1 is LNHDA and CDR2 is SQIVND in the germline V gene (reference sequence). With termini counted, the CDR3 has 10 amino acids. The CDR3 region is CASSIIGVSV.

The V call is TRBV7-9, the J call TRBJ1-2; 10 bases agree with TRBD1. Germline assignment: CDR1 SEHNR and CDR2 FQNEAQ (reference sequence). The CDR3 has 14 amino acids. Trimming cost V 7 bases and J 4 bases; bases outside gene matches: 6. The DNA of the CDR3 is TGTGCCAGCAAGACAGGGGGCGCGGGCTATGGCTACACCTTC. The encoded protein is CASKTGGAGYGYTF. Filled out from reference TRBV7-9 and TRBJ1-2, the complete variable domain reads DTGVSQNPRHKITKRGQNVTFRCDPISEHNRLYWYRQTLGQGPEFLTYFQNEAQLEKSRLLSDRFSAERPKGSFSTLEIQRTEQGDSAMYLCASKTGGAGYGYTFGSGTRLTVV.

The V call is TRBV2, the J call TRBJ1-4; no reliable D call. With 3 bases removed from V and 4 bases from J, the gap between germline ends came to 9 bases. CDR1 and CDR2 from the germline V gene are SNHLY and FYNNEI. CDR3 size: 14 residues. This CDR3 reads CASSENGLNEKLFF. In nucleotides, the CDR3 is TGTGCCAGCAGTGAGAACGGACTTAATGAAAAACTGTTTTTT.

This rearrangement joins TRBV30 to TRBJ2-7, with 11 bases that match TRBD1. Germline trimming cut 5 bases from V and 5 bases from J; bases unmatched to any gene: 5. The CDR3 totals 13 residues. Looked up from germline, CDR1 is GTSNPN and CDR2 is SVGIG (reference sequence). CDR3 sequence: CAWRTGGQNEQYF. The DNA of the CDR3 is TGTGCCTGGCGGACAGGGGGCCAAAACGAGCAGTACTTC.

The gene calls are TRBV13 and TRBJ1-2, with a possible D match to TRBD1 (6 bases). Trimming cost V 1 base and J 0 bases, with 15 bases left between them. Germline CDR1 is PRHDT and CDR2 is FYEKMQ (reference sequence). The CDR3 contains 17 residues. Here the CDR3 reads CASSLAIFQGTNYGYTF. DNA for the CDR3: TGTGCCAGCAGCTTAGCAATTTTTCAGGGGACTAACTATGGCTACACCTTC.

This chain connects TRBV27 to TRBJ2-7, with TRBD1 matching 8 bases. The germline V gene has CDR1 MNHEY and CDR2 SMNVEV (reference sequence). V dropped 5 bases and J dropped 2; count of bases not matched to a gene: 8. The CDR3 consists of 15 residues. The CDR3 DNA reads TGTGCCAGCAGTCCAAGGACAGGGAATCCCTACGAGCAGTACTTC. It codes for CASSPRTGNPYEQYF.

The V gene is TRBV6-4, the J gene TRBJ2-2; possible D gene TRBD2, 6 bases. This CDR3 region has 13 residues. V was trimmed by 6 bases and J by 5 bases, leaving 10 bases between them. Per the germline V gene, CDR1 is MRHNA and CDR2 is SNTAGT. CDR3 loop: CASRAEGTGELFF. Here the CDR3 DNA reads TGTGCCAGCAGGGCGGAGGGAACCGGGGAGCTGTTTTTT.

J is TRBJ1-1 and V is TRBV2; D remains unclear. Per the germline V gene, CDR1 is SNHLY and CDR2 is FYNNEI. CDR3 length: 15 residues. V was pared by 4 bases and J by 1 base, with 13 bases between. The CDR3 loop is CASSGTRPANTEAFF. DNA for the CDR3: TGTGCCAGCAGTGGTACGCGGCCGGCGAACACTGAAGCTTTCTTT. The full variable domain, rest sourced from reference TRBV2 and TRBJ1-1, is EPEVTQTPSHQVTQMGQEVILRCVPISNHLYFYWYRQILGQKVEFLVSFYNNEISEKSEIFDDQFSVERPDGSNFTLKIRSTKLEDSAMYFCASSGTRPANTEAFFGQGTRLTVV.

The V and J genes are TRBV25-1 and TRBJ1-1; no clear D. The CDR3 runs 13 residues. Germline CDR1 reads MGHDK; CDR2 reads SYGVNS. V lost 4 bases and J 9 bases, leaving 15 bases between the germline ends. The CDR3 sequence is CASSGRLEQQAFF. The CDR3 nucleotides are TGTGCCAGCAGTGGAAGGTTGGAACAGCAAGCTTTCTTT.

The genes are TRBV5-1 and TRBJ2-2, with 9 bases that match TRBD1. Germline V gene data show CDR1 as SGHRS and CDR2 as YFSETQ. The trim removed 4 bases at V and 7 bases at J, leaving 8 bases unmatched. The CDR3 consists of 15 residues. This chain's CDR3 is CASSPRTGADGELFF. CDR3 bases: TGCGCCAGCAGCCCCAGGACAGGGGCGGACGGGGAGCTGTTTTTT.

The chain joins TRBV27 to TRBJ1-6, with D perhaps matching TRBD1 (6 bases). Germline V gives CDR1 MNHEY, CDR2 SMNVEV (reference sequence). V was pared by 2 bases and J by 8 bases, with 10 bases between. The CDR3 covers 14 residues. The CDR3, as DNA: TGTGCCAGCAGTTTACTCGGGACACATTCACCCCTCCACTTT. It translates to CASSLLGTHSPLHF.

The CDR3 protein is CASSSGQGIGGYTF. The CDR3 nucleotides read TGTGCCAGCAGTTCGGGACAGGGGATCGGTGGCTACACCTTC. The V and J genes are TRBV27 and TRBJ1-2, with 10 bases that match TRBD1. The CDR3 is made up of 14 amino acids. Germline assignment: CDR1 MNHEY and CDR2 SMNVEV (reference sequence). Germline trimming cut 4 bases from V and 7 bases from J; bases unmatched to any gene: 6.

A remark on this clone: Its ends do not fully match the called genes, so a read error is possible. The rearrangement links TRBV7-7 to TRBJ2-2; D ambiguous. Germline V gene sequence: CDR1 SSHAT, CDR2 FNYEAQ (reference sequence). CDR3 length equals 12 residues. CDR3 residues: CASSSDTGELFF. The CDR3, as DNA: TGTGCTAGCAGCTCCGACACCGGGGAGCTGTTTTTT.

A word on this clone: One junction end disagrees with the germline gene, perhaps due to a read error. The chain is built from TRBV7-7 and TRBJ2-3, with D possibly being TRBD2 (7 bases). This CDR3 comprises 15 residues. The V gene's germline CDR1 is SSHAT and CDR2 FNYEAQ (reference sequence). CDR3 residues: CASSLKGGPADTQYF. The CDR3 region has the DNA TGTGCTAGCAGCTTAAAGGGGGGGCCCGCAGATACGCAGTATTTT.

The chain joins TRBV4-3 to TRBJ2-3; 8 bases align to TRBD2. The CDR3 has 16 amino acids. After removal of 0 bases from V and 0 bases from J, the junction contained 2 bases not matched to a gene. The germline V gene encodes CDR1 LGHNA and CDR2 YSLEER. CDR3 sequence (DNA): TGCGCCAGCAGCCAAGAGACTAGCGTCAGCACAGATACGCAGTATTTT. This gives the protein CASSQETSVSTDTQYF.

The chain links TRBV5-1 to TRBJ2-1; unclear D gene. Deletions cut 4 bases from V and 7 bases from J, with 18 bases between. The CDR3 has 15 residues. In germline, CDR1 is SGHRS, CDR2 YFSETQ. This CDR3 reads CASSLTPNVVNEQFF. The CDR3 DNA follows: TGCGCCAGCAGCCTAACCCCAAACGTTGTGAATGAGCAGTTCTTC.

V and J are TRBV28 and TRBJ2-2, with D maybe TRBD1 (5 bases). The CDR3 is 14 residues long. Germline V gives CDR1 MDHEN, CDR2 SYDVKM. V lost 7 bases to trimming and J lost 1 base, with 10 bases between them. In DNA form, the CDR3 reads TGTGCCAGCAAGGTGGGGCAGAACACCGGGGAGCTGTTTTTT. Its translation is CASKVGQNTGELFF. Based on the CDR3 plus reference TRBV28 and TRBJ2-2, the full variable domain is DVKVTQSSRYLVKRTGEKVFLECVQDMDHENMFWYRQDPGLGLRLIYFSYDVKMKEKGDIPEGYSVSREKKERFSLILESASTNQTSMYLCASKVGQNTGELFFGEGSRLTVL.

The rearrangement uses TRBV6-1 and TRBJ1-2, with D possibly matching TRBD1 (5 bases). Between the trimmed V and J ends, which lost 8 bases and 2 bases, there was a span of 9 bases. The CDR3 has 12 residues. The V gene's germline CDR1 is MNHNS and CDR2 SASEGT. The chain's CDR3 is CASAGTNYGYTF. For the CDR3, the DNA is TGTGCCAGCGCCGGGACGAACTATGGCTACACCTTC.

The J gene is TRBJ1-5, the V gene TRBV10-1, with unresolved D. The CDR3 has 18 residues. The V end lost 7 bases, the J end lost 0 bases, and 22 bases lay between the germline ends. Germline V gene lookup returns CDR1 WNHNN and CDR2 SYGVQD (reference sequence). CDR3 sequence reads: CASNKGAYLAYSNQPQHF. The CDR3 DNA reads TGCGCCAGCAATAAAGGCGCCTATCTTGCTTATAGCAATCAGCCCCAGCATTTT.